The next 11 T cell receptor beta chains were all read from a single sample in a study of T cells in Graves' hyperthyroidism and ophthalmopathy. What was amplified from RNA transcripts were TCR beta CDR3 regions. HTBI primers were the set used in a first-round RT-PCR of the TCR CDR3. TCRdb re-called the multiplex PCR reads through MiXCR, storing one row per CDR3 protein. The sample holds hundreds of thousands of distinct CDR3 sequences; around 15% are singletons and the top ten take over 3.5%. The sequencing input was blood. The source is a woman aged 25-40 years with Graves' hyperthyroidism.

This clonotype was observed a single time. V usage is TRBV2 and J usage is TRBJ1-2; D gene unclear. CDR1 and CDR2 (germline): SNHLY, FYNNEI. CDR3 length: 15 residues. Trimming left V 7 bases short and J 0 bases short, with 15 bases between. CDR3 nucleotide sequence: TGTGCCAGCACCCGTCGGACGGACGCTAACTATGGCTACACCTTC. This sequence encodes CASTRRTDANYGYTF.

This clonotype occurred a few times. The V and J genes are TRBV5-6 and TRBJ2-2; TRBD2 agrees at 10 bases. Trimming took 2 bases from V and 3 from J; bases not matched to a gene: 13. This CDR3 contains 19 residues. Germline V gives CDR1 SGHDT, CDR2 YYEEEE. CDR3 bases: TGTGCCAGCAGCTTTCTAGCGGGAGTCGGTCGGTTATACACCGGGGAGCTGTTTTTT. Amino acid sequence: CASSFLAGVGRLYTGELFF.

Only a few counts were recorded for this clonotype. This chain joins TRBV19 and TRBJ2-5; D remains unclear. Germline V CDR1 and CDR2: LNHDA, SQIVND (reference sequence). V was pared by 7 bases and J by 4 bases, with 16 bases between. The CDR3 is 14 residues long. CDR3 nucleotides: TGTGCCAGTACCCCGGGTGGGGATAGAGAGACCCAGTACTTC. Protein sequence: CASTPGGDRETQYF.

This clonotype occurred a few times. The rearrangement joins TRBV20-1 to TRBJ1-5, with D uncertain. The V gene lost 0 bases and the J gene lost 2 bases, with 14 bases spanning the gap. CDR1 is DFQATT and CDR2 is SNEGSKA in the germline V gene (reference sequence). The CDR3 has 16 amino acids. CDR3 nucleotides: TGCAGTGCTAGAGATCCGAGAAAGGAGGGCAATCAGCCCCAGCATTTT. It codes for CSARDPRKEGNQPQHF.

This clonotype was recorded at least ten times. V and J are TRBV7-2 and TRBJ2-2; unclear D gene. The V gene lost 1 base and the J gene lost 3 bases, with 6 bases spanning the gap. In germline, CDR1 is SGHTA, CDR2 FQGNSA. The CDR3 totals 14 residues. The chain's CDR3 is CASSLVGYTGELFF. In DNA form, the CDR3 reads TGTGCCAGCAGCTTAGTAGGGTACACCGGGGAGCTGTTTTTT.

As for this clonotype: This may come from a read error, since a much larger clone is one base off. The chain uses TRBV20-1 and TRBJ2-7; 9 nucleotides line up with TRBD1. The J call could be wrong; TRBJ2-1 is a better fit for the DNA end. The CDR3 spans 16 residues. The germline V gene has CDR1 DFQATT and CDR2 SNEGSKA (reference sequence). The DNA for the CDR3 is TGCAGTGCTAGAGATCGAACAGGGGGCCTATACTACGAGCAGTTCTTC. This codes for CSARDRTGGLYYEQFF.

In nucleotides, the CDR3 is TGTGCCAGCAGCTTGGCTCGGACTAGCGGGAGGGCCGTGGTCGGGGAGCTGTTTTTT. Encoded protein: CASSLARTSGRAVVGELFF. The chain links TRBV7-2 to TRBJ2-2; 15 positions agree with TRBD2. The ends lost 3 bases at V and 7 bases at J; junction bases unmatched: 12. CDR1 SGHTA and CDR2 FQGNSA come from the germline V gene. This CDR3 region has 19 residues.

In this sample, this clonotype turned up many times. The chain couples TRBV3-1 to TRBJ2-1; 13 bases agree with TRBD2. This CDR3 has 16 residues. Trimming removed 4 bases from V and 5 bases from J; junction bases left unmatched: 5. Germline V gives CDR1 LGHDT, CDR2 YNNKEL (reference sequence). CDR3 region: CASSPLLAGGNNEQFF. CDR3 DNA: TGTGCCAGCAGCCCTTTACTAGCGGGAGGGAACAATGAGCAGTTCTTC.

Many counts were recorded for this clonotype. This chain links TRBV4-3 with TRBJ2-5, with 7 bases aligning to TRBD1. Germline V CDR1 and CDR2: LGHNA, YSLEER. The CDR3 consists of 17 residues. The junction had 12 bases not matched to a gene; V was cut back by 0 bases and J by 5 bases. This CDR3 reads CASSQDLARGSEETQYF. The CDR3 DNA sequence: TGCGCCAGCAGCCAAGATCTTGCCAGGGGGTCAGAGGAGACCCAGTACTTC.

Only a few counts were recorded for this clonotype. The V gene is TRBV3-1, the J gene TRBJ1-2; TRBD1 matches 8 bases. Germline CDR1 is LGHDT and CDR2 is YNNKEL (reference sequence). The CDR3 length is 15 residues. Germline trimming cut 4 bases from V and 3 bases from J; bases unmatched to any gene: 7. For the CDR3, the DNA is TGTGCCAGCAGCCGACCACAGGGGGATGACTATGGCTACACCTTC. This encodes CASSRPQGDDYGYTF.

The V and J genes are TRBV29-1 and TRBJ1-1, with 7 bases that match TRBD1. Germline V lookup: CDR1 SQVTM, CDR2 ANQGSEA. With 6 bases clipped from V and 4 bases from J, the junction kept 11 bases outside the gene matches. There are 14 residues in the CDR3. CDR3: CSVAPTGQVTEAFF. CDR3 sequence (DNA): TGCAGCGTCGCCCCGACAGGGCAGGTCACTGAAGCTTTCTTT.